These T cell receptor beta chains were read from a single sample in a study of T cell responses to AZD1222 COVID-19 vaccine. Data came from immunoSEQ multiplex PCR; TCRdb stores just in-frame clones and leaves some out. This sample yields some 140,000 clones, of which 70% to 90% are seen a single time; under 2.5% belongs to the top ten. Material: peripheral blood, obtained on day 0 of AZD1222 vaccination. The receptors here all came from an adult in good health. Both conserved end residues are part of each CDR3. D genes are given only for firm matches. The size of a clone is reported for some rows only, either as once, few or many, or as a class for expanded clones.

16	TRBV9	-	TRBD1	TRBJ1-2	TGTGCCAGCAGCCAACCTGGGACAGGGGGCTCTCGTGGCTACACCTTC	CASSQPGTGGSRGYTF
14	TRBV10-2	-	-	TRBJ1-5	TGCGCCAGCAGTGAGTCGGGGGGAAATCAGCCCCAGCATTTT	CASSESGGNQPQHF
18	TRBV10-3	-	-	TRBJ1-4	TGTGCCATCAGCCGCGAGGGGGGTTTGAATGGGCTTAATGAAAAACTGTTTTTT	CAISREGGLNGLNEKLFF
16	TRBV14	-	-	TRBJ2-2	TGTGCCAGCAGCCAAGATCATCTAACTTACACCGGGGAGCTGTTTTTT	CASSQDHLTYTGELFF
15	TRBV14	-	-	TRBJ1-6	TGTGCCAGCAGCCAAAGTAGGGGAGTTAATTCACCCCTCCACTTT	CASSQSRGVNSPLHF
13	TRBV5-5	-	-	TRBJ1-1	TGTGCCAGCAGCTTGGCGGGGGTTCCTGAAGCTTTCTTT	CASSLAGVPEAFF
16	TRBV7-9	-	TRBD1	TRBJ1-1	TGTGCCAGCAGCCAACTGGGGACAGGGGGCAAGGCTGAAGCTTTCTTT	CASSQLGTGGKAEAFF
15	TRBV19	few	-	TRBJ1-5	TGTGCCAGTAGTATAGATAGCGGAAGCAATCAGCCCCAGCATTTT	CASSIDSGSNQPQHF
17	TRBV6-1	-	-	TRBJ2-7	TGTGCCAGCAGTGAATTTCTAGAGCCCAGGGCAGTGTACGAGCAGTACTTC	CASSEFLEPRAVYEQYF
15	TRBV6-5	-	-	TRBJ2-1	TGTGCCAGCAGGGGGGTTAGCGGACGCTACAATGAGCAGTTCTTC	CASRGVSGRYNEQFF
13	TRBV28	-	-	TRBJ2-7	TGTGCCACGGAGAGGGCGCCCTCCTACGAGCAGTACTTC	CATERAPSYEQYF
12	TRBV30	-	-	TRBJ1-2	TGTGCCTGGAGTGGACAGGTCTATGGCTACACCTTC	CAWSGQVYGYTF
16	TRBV15	-	TRBD1	TRBJ1-2	TGTGCCACCAGCAGAGATCAGGGGGCGGCCCTCTATGGCTACACCTTC	CATSRDQGAALYGYTF
17	TRBV11-2	-	-	TRBJ2-2	TGTGCCAGCAGCTTAGCTGGTCGCGGGTTAGTGGCCGGGGAGCTGTTTTTT	CASSLAGRGLVAGELFF
15	TRBV7-3	-	-	TRBJ1-1	TGTGCCAGCAGCTTAGGGCAGGGGCCGCGCACTGAAGCTTTCTTT	CASSLGQGPRTEAFF
15	TRBV28	-	-	TRBJ2-3	TGTGCCAGCAGCTTCCTTGGACAAAGAACAGATACGCAGTATTTT	CASSFLGQRTDTQYF
12	TRBV6-5	-	-	TRBJ1-2	TGTGCCAGCAGTTCGACGGCCTATGGCTACACCTTC	CASSSTAYGYTF
14	TRBV5-1	-	TRBD1	TRBJ1-2	TGCGCCAGCAGTCCCCCAGGGGGTAGCTATGGCTACACCTTC	CASSPPGGSYGYTF
14	TRBV16	-	-	TRBJ1-2	TGTGCCAGCAGCTACAACAGGGAACTCTATGGCTACACCTTC	CASSYNRELYGYTF
15	TRBV6-5	-	-	TRBJ1-3	TGTGCCAGCAGTTCGGGAAACTCTGAGGGAAACACCATATATTTT	CASSSGNSEGNTIYF
14	TRBV28	-	-	TRBJ2-2	TGTGCCAGCAGTTCCGGGACCCACACCGGGGAGCTGTTTTTT	CASSSGTHTGELFF
13	TRBV6-5	-	-	TRBJ1-2	TGTGCCAGCAGACTCGACAGAAACTATGGCTACACCTTC	CASRLDRNYGYTF
12	TRBV27	-	-	TRBJ1-1	TGTGCCACCTTAAGGGGGGCCGGTGAAGCTTTCTTT	CATLRGAGEAFF
17	TRBV14	-	-	TRBJ1-1	TGTGCCAGCAGCCAAGGACGAGTTGGGGGGATCCTCACTGAAGCTTTCTTT	CASSQGRVGGILTEAFF
11	TRBV30	-	-	TRBJ2-7	TGTGCCTGGAGTGTAGCCTACGAGCAGTACTTC	CAWSVAYEQYF
13	TRBV19	-	-	TRBJ1-1	TGTGCCAGTAGTATGAGACTGAACACTGAAGCTTTCTTT	CASSMRLNTEAFF
11	TRBV6-5	-	-	TRBJ1-5	TGTGCCAGCGGGAACAATCAGCCCCAGCATTTT	CASGNNQPQHF
12	TRBV18	-	-	TRBJ1-2	TGTGCCAGCTCAGACGGCTATGCTGGCTACACCTTC	CASSDGYAGYTF
15	TRBV28	few	-	TRBJ1-2	TGTGCCAGCAGTGTATCCAGGGGATACGGCTATGGCTACACCTTC	CASSVSRGYGYGYTF
16	TRBV9	-	-	TRBJ1-1	TGTGCCAGCAGCGTAGGTCTTGGGGGCGCGAGGGGAGAAGCTTTCTTT	CASSVGLGGARGEAFF
13	TRBV12-3/TRBV12-4	-	-	TRBJ1-2	TGTGCCAGCAGCCTGGGAGGGTACTATGGCTACACCTTC	CASSLGGYYGYTF
15	TRBV5-1	-	-	TRBJ1-1	TGCGCCAGCAGCTTGACCGTGACAGCGAACACTGAAGCTTTCTTT	CASSLTVTANTEAFF
16	TRBV3-1/TRBV3-2	-	-	TRBJ1-3	TGTGCCAGCAGCCGGGCCGGGTCCCCACCTAGAAACACCATATATTTT	CASSRAGSPPRNTIYF
13	TRBV6-5	-	-	TRBJ2-5	TGTGCCAGCAAGGACGGGTCCCTTGAGACCCAGTACTTC	CASKDGSLETQYF
14	TRBV18	-	-	TRBJ1-3	TGTGCCAGCTCACTTGGCGGGTCTGGAAACACCATATATTTT	CASSLGGSGNTIYF
14	TRBV19	-	TRBD1	TRBJ2-4	TGTGCCAGTAGCTCCGGGACAGGGTTGAACATTCAGTACTTC	CASSSGTGLNIQYF
15	TRBV6-5	-	-	TRBJ1-1	TGTGCCAGCAGGCCAAACTTCGCGAGGGACACTGAAGCTTTCTTT	CASRPNFARDTEAFF
16	TRBV19	-	TRBD1	TRBJ1-2	TGTGCCAGTACCTCCGGGACAGGAGTTGCTAACTATGGCTACACCTTC	CASTSGTGVANYGYTF
15	TRBV7-8	-	-	TRBJ1-5	TGTGCCAGCAGCTCACGGGACATAAACAATCAGCCCCAGCATTTT	CASSSRDINNQPQHF
11	TRBV14	-	-	TRBJ2-7	TGTGCCAGCAGCCAAGTCTACGAGCAGTACTTC	CASSQVYEQYF
15	TRBV19	-	TRBD1	TRBJ2-2	TGTGCCAGTAGTCCCTGGGACAGGAACCCCGGGGAGCTGTTTTTT	CASSPWDRNPGELFF
15	TRBV24-1	-	-	TRBJ2-1	TGTGCCACCAGTGATTCCAGAGGGAGCGGCAATGAGCAGTTCTTC	CATSDSRGSGNEQFF
16	TRBV4-1	-	-	TRBJ2-2	TGCGCCAGCAGCCAAGATCCCGGAGGGAGAACCGGGGAGCTGTTTTTT	CASSQDPGGRTGELFF
17	TRBV11-1	-	-	TRBJ2-7	TGTGCCAGCAGCTTAGCTTCCCGGACGTCTTTTTGGTACGAGCAGTACTTC	CASSLASRTSFWYEQYF
14	TRBV6-4	-	-	TRBJ2-2	TGTGCCAGCAGTGAGTGGGATTTTGCGGGGGAGCTGTTTTTT	CASSEWDFAGELFF
18	TRBV10-3	-	TRBD1	TRBJ1-2	TGTGCCATCAGTGAGTCGTCAGGGACAGGGGGTGTGCACTATGGCTACACCTTC	CAISESSGTGGVHYGYTF
12	TRBV2	-	-	TRBJ2-3	TGTGCCAGCCACCCGTCACTAGGCACGCAGTATTTT	CASHPSLGTQYF
13	TRBV9	-	TRBD2	TRBJ2-7	TGTGCCAGCAGCTTTGCGGGGGGGAACGAGCAGTACTTC	CASSFAGGNEQYF